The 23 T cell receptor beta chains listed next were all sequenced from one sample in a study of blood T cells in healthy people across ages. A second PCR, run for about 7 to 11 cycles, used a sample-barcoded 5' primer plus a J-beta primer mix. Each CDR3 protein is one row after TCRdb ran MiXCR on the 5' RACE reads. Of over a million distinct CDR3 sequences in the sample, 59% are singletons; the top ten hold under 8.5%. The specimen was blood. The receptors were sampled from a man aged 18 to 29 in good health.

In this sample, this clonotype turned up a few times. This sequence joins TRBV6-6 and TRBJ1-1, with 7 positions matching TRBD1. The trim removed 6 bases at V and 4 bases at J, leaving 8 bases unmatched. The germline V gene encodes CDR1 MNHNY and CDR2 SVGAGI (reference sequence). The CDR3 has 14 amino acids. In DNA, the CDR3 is TGTGCCAGCAGCGCAGGGGGAGGGACCACTGAAGCTTTCTTT. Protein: CASSAGGGTTEAFF.

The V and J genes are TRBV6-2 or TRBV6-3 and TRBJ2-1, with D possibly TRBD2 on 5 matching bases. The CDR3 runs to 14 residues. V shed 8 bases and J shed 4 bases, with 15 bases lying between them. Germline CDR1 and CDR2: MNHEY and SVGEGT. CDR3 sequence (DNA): TGTGCCAGCTGGGGAGTTAGCTTTTACAATGAGCAGTTCTTC. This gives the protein CASWGVSFYNEQFF.

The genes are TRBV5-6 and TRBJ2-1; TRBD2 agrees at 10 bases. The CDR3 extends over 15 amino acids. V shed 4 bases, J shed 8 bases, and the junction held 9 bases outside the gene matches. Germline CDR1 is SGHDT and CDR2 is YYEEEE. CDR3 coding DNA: TGTGCCAGCAGCGATACTAGCGGGGTTTTGTATGAGCAGTTCTTC. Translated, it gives CASSDTSGVLYEQFF. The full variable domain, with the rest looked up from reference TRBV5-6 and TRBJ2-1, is DAGVTQSPTHLIKTRGQQVTLRCSPKSGHDTVSWYQQALGQGPQFIFQYYEEEERQRGNFPDRFSGHQFPNYSSELNVNALLLGDSALYLCASSDTSGVLYEQFFGPGTRLTVL.

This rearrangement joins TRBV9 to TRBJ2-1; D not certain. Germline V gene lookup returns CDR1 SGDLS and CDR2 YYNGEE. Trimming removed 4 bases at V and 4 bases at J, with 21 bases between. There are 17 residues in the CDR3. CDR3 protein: CASSSTLPRGTYNEQFF. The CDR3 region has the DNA TGTGCCAGCAGCTCCACCCTCCCCCGCGGAACTTACAATGAGCAGTTCTTC.

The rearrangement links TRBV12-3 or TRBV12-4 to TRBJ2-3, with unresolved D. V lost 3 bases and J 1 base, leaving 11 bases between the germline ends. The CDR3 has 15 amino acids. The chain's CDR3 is CASSFMGLGTDTQYF. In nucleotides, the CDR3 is TGTGCCAGCAGTTTTATGGGCCTTGGCACAGATACGCAGTATTTT.

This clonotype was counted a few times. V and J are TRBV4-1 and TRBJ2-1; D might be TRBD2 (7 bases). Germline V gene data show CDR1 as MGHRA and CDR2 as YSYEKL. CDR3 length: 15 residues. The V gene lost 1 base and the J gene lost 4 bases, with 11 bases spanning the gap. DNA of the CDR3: TGCGCCAGCAGCCAAGTAGAGGGGGGGTACAATGAGCAGTTCTTC. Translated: CASSQVEGGYNEQFF.

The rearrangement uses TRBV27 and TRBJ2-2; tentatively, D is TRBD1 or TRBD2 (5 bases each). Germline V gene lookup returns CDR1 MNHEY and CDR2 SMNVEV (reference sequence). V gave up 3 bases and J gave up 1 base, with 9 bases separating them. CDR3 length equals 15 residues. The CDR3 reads CASSLWGMNTGELFF. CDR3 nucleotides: TGTGCCAGCAGTTTGTGGGGGATGAACACCGGGGAGCTGTTTTTT.

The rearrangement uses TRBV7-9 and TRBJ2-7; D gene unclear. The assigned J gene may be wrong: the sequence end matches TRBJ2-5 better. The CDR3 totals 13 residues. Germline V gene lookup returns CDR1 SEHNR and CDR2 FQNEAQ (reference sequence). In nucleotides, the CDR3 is TGTGCCAGCAGCCCTGCGTCCAGAGAGACCCAGTACTTC. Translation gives CASSPASRETQYF.

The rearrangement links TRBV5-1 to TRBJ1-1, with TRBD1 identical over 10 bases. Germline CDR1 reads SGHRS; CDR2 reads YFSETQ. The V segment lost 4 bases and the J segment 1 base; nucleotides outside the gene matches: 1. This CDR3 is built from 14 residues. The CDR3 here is CASSGTGENTEAFF. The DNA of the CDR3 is TGCGCCAGCAGCGGGACAGGGGAGAACACTGAAGCTTTCTTT.

In DNA, the CDR3 is TGTGCCAGCAGCTTGCAGGGGGCCCTGATTTCAGATACGCAGTATTTT. Protein product: CASSLQGALISDTQYF. The chain uses TRBV7-8 and TRBJ2-3, with 8 bases matching TRBD1. Germline lookup yields CDR1 SGHVS and CDR2 FQNEAQ. The V and J ends lost 3 bases and 4 bases, in that order; junction bases with no gene match: 9. The CDR3 runs 16 residues.

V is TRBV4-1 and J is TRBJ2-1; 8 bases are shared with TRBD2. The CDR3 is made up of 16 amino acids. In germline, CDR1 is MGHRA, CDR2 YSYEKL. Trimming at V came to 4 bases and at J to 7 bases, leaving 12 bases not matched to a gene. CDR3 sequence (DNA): TGCGCCAGCAGCCCGGGAAACGGGGGGGCAGGGAATGAGCAGTTCTTC. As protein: CASSPGNGGAGNEQFF.

This CDR3 reads CASSGVPPLSGANVLTF. In DNA, the CDR3 is TGTGCCAGCAGTGGGGTTCCCCCCCTTTCTGGGGCCAACGTCCTGACTTTC. The rearrangement joins TRBV28 to TRBJ2-6; no clear D gene. Germline CDR1 MDHEN, CDR2 SYDVKM. V gave up 5 bases and J gave up 1 base, with 15 bases separating them. The CDR3 loop spans 17 amino acids.

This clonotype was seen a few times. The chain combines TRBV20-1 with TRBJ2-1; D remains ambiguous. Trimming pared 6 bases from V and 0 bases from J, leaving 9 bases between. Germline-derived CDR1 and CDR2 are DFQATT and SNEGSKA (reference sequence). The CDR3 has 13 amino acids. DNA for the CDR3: TGCAGTGCCGCCAAAGGCTCCTACAATGAGCAGTTCTTC. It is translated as CSAAKGSYNEQFF.

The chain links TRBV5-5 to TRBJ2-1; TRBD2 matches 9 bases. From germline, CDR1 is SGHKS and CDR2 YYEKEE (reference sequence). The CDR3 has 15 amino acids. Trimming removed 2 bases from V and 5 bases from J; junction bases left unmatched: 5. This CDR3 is CASSFRLAADNEQFF. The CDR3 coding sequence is TGTGCCAGCAGCTTTCGACTAGCGGCTGACAATGAGCAGTTCTTC.

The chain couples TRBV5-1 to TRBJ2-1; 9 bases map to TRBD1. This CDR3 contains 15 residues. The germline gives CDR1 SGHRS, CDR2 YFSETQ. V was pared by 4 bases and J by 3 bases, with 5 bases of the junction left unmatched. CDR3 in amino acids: CASSDGTGYYNEQFF. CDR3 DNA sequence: TGCGCCAGCAGCGATGGGACAGGGTACTACAATGAGCAGTTCTTC.

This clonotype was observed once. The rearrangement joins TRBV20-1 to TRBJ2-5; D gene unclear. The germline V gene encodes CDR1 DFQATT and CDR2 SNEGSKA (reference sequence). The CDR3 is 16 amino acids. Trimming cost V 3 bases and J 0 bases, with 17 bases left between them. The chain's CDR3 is CSARRGKILHQETQYF. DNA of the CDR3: TGCAGTGCTAGGAGAGGAAAGATTCTTCACCAAGAGACCCAGTACTTC.

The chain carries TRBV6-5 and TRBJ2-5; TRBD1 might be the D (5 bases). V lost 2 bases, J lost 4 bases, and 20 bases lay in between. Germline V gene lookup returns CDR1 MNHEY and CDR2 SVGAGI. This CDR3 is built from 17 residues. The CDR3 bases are TGTGCCAGCAGTTACAGTGATACCGGGCAGGGAATAGAGACCCAGTACTTC. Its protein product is CASSYSDTGQGIETQYF.

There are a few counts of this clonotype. The CDR3 spells CASTLYQETQYF. The CDR3 DNA sequence: TGTGCCAGCACTCTGTACCAAGAGACCCAGTACTTC. The rearrangement links TRBV6-1 to TRBJ2-5; no clear D gene. Germline CDR1 reads MNHNS; CDR2 reads SASEGT. The CDR3 length is 12 residues. With 7 bases removed from V and 0 bases from J, the gap between germline ends came to 6 bases.

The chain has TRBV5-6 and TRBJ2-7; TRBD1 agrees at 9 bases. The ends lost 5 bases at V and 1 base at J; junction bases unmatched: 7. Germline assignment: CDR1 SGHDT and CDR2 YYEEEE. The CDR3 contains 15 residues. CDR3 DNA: TGTGCCAGCAGAGCCGGGACAGGGATATCCTACGAGCAGTACTTC. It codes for CASRAGTGISYEQYF.

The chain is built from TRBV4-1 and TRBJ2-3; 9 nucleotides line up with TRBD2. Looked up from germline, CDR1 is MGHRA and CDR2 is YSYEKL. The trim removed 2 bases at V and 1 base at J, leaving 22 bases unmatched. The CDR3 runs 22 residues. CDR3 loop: CASSQLPPGLALGAVGTDTQYF. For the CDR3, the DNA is TGCGCCAGCAGCCAACTGCCGCCCGGACTAGCGCTGGGCGCTGTAGGCACAGATACGCAGTATTTT.

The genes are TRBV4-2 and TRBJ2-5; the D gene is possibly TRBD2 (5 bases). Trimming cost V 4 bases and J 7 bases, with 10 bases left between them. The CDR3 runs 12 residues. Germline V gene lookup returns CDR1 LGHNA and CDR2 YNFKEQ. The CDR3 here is CASSLREGTQYF. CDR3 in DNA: TGTGCCAGCAGCCTCCGGGAAGGGACCCAGTACTTC.

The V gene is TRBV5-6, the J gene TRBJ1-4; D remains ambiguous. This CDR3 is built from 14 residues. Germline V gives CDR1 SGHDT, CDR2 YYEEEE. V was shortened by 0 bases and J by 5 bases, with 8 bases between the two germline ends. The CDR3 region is CASSLGLGNEKLFF. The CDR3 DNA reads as TGTGCCAGCAGCTTGGGATTAGGGAATGAAAAACTGTTTTTT.

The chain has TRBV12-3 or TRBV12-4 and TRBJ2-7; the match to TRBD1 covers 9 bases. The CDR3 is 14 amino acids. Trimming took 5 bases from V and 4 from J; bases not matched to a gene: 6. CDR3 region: CASSRPGQGYEQYF. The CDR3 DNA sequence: TGTGCCAGCAGTCGGCCGGGACAGGGTTACGAGCAGTACTTC.